One and the same sample provided the 24 T cell receptor beta chains below, sequenced in a study of Ad26.COV2.S vaccination and SARS-CoV-2 variants. Sequencing was performed with immunoSEQ multiplex PCR; in TCRdb, only in-frame clones are kept and a portion is missing. The data hold about 410,000 clones, with approximately 86% observed a single time. Treatment defined: around 19 received Ad26.COV2.S at low or high dose, single or two shots; about 5 received placebo; per-sample allocation not given. Day 63 after the first injection of vaccine or placebo was the sampling time. The sample in question was peripheral blood, obtained in a trial of Ad26.COV2.S vaccine versus placebo. These receptors were obtained from a person between 18 and 60 years old who received the Ad26.COV2.S COVID-19 vaccine or a placebo.

The rearrangement joins TRBV5-6 to TRBJ2-7; 9 nucleotides line up with TRBD1. This CDR3 contains 14 residues. V was pared by 1 base and J by 2 bases, with 1 base of the junction left unmatched. Germline V gene data show CDR1 as SGHDT and CDR2 as YYEEEE. Written as DNA, the CDR3 is TGTGCCAGCAGCTTGAGGGACAGGGCCTACGAGCAGTACTTC. Translated: CASSLRDRAYEQYF.

The V gene is TRBV10-2, the J gene TRBJ2-7, with TRBD1 matching 7 bases. V shed 3 bases, J shed 0 bases, and the junction held 5 bases outside the gene matches. Germline V gene sequence: CDR1 WSHSY, CDR2 SAAADI. The CDR3 consists of 15 residues. CDR3 in amino acids: CASSDRRGSSYEQYF. The CDR3, as DNA: TGCGCCAGCAGTGATCGCAGGGGGTCCTCCTACGAGCAGTACTTC.

The rearrangement joins TRBV23-1 to TRBJ1-1; 10 positions match TRBD1. TRBV23-1 is sorted into the ORF group, with uncertain function. The CDR3 totals 16 residues. V was clipped by 0 bases and J by 4 bases; unmatched bases: 5. The CDR3 sequence is CASSQSLGQGTTEAFF. CDR3 nucleotides: TGCGCCAGCAGTCAATCGTTGGGACAGGGGACCACTGAAGCTTTCTTT.

To note about this clone: This specimen includes other DNA sequences encoding the same CDR3. The gene calls are TRBV12-3 or TRBV12-4 and TRBJ2-5; unclear D gene. CDR3 size: 13 residues. Trimming pared 1 base from V and 2 bases from J, leaving 5 bases between. The DNA for the CDR3 is TGTGCCAGCAGTTTAGGGCAGCAAGAGACCCAGTACTTC. It translates to CASSLGQQETQYF.

This chain joins TRBV20-1 and TRBJ2-3; possible D gene TRBD2, 6 bases. CDR3 length: 15 amino acids. Trimming shortened V by 3 bases and J by 2 bases, and 15 bases separated the two germline ends. Germline V lookup: CDR1 DFQATT, CDR2 SNEGSKA (reference sequence). CDR3 sequence (DNA): TGCAGTGCTAGTATCCGGGGGTACTCCACAGATACGCAGTATTTT. This sequence encodes CSASIRGYSTDTQYF.

The V gene is TRBV7-9, the J gene TRBJ1-4; unclear D gene. Trimming took off 5 bases at V and 5 bases at J, with 18 bases between the two ends. Germline V gene lookup returns CDR1 SEHNR and CDR2 FQNEAQ (reference sequence). The CDR3 length is 16 residues. CDR3 sequence reads: CASSPLMGSTNEKLFF. The CDR3, as DNA: TGTGCCAGCAGCCCCCTGATGGGCAGCACAAATGAAAAACTGTTTTTT. Together with reference TRBV7-9 and TRBJ1-4, the CDR3 gives the full variable domain: DTGVSQNPRHKITKRGQNVTFRCDPISEHNRLYWYRQTLGQGPEFLTYFQNEAQLEKSRLLSDRFSAERPKGSFSTLEIQRTEQGDSAMYLCASSPLMGSTNEKLFFGSGTQLSVL.

The chain carries TRBV4-1 and TRBJ2-7, with unresolved D. Trimming stripped 4 bases from V and 7 bases from J, with 14 bases between. CDR1 and CDR2 from the germline V gene are MGHRA and YSYEKL. The CDR3 length is 13 residues. CDR3 in amino acids: CASSPRLMAEQYF. The CDR3 DNA is TGCGCCAGCAGCCCCCGGCTGATGGCGGAGCAGTACTTC.

Turning to this clone: Germline and junction disagree at one end, which may indicate a read error. V gene TRBV7-8 combines with J gene TRBJ2-2; D gene uncertain. The CDR3 extends over 14 amino acids. Looked up from germline, CDR1 is SGHVS and CDR2 is FQNEAQ. CDR3 DNA sequence: TGTGCCAGCAGCTTAGGAATGAACATCGGGGAGCTGTTTTTT. It codes for CASSLGMNIGELFF.

J is TRBJ2-3 and V is TRBV5-1; perhaps TRBD2 as D (6 bases). Trimming cost V 1 base and J 4 bases, with 13 bases left between them. This CDR3 comprises 15 residues. Germline V gene sequence: CDR1 SGHRS, CDR2 YFSETQ. The chain's CDR3 is CASSLSSAGPDTQYF. The CDR3 bases are TGCGCCAGCAGCTTGTCTAGCGCGGGCCCAGATACGCAGTATTTT.

The chain carries TRBV20-1 and TRBJ2-7; D not resolved. Germline values: CDR1 DFQATT, CDR2 SNEGSKA (reference sequence). The CDR3 is 12 residues long. Trimming removed 3 bases from V and 1 base from J, with 7 bases in between. The CDR3 region is CSASPLSYEQYF. The CDR3, as DNA: TGCAGTGCTAGTCCCTTGTCCTACGAGCAGTACTTC.

As concerns this clone: Additional DNA sequences in this sample encode the identical CDR3. The V call is TRBV4-3, the J call TRBJ1-1; perhaps TRBD1 as D (6 bases). V dropped 0 bases and J dropped 3 bases, with 8 bases sitting between them. Looked up from germline, CDR1 is LGHNA and CDR2 is YSLEER. The CDR3 loop spans 14 amino acids. CDR3 loop: CASSQERGYTEAFF. The CDR3, as DNA: TGCGCCAGCAGCCAAGAGAGGGGGTACACTGAAGCTTTCTTT.

The chain couples TRBV12-3 or TRBV12-4 to TRBJ2-7; no clear D gene. This CDR3 comprises 13 residues. The V end was cut by 1 base, the J end by 3 bases, with 7 bases between. CDR3 DNA sequence: TGTGCCAGCAGTTTAGGAGTAGACTACGAGCAGTACTTC. It encodes CASSLGVDYEQYF.

The chain uses TRBV5-4 and TRBJ2-3, with unresolved D. The CDR3 sequence is 15 residues long. The V and J ends lost 2 bases and 0 bases respectively, with 10 bases between them. The germline V gene encodes CDR1 SGHNT and CDR2 YYREEE (reference sequence). DNA of the CDR3: TGTGCCAGCAGCTTCCAGCTGAGTAGCACAGATACGCAGTATTTT. It translates to CASSFQLSSTDTQYF.

The chain links TRBV5-4 to TRBJ1-1; D unresolved. CDR1 is SGHNT and CDR2 is YYREEE in the germline V gene (reference sequence). V shed 5 bases and J shed 4 bases, with 12 bases lying between them. The CDR3 runs to 13 residues. CDR3 amino acids: CASRSKEATEAFF. CDR3 DNA: TGTGCCAGCAGATCAAAGGAGGCCACTGAAGCTTTCTTT.

The chain is built from TRBV18 and TRBJ2-4; 7 bases align to TRBD2. Germline V gives CDR1 KGHSH, CDR2 LQKENI. The CDR3 runs to 15 residues. The V segment lost 0 bases and the J segment 1 base; nucleotides outside the gene matches: 0. CDR3 sequence (DNA): TGTGCCAGCTCACCACCGGGGGGGGCCAAAAACATTCAGTACTTC. It yields the protein CASSPPGGAKNIQYF.

The V and J genes are TRBV3-1 (or the pseudogene TRBV3-2) and TRBJ1-1; D is perhaps TRBD1 (5 bases). Germline assignment: CDR1 LGHDT and CDR2 YNNKEL (reference sequence). V was shortened by 4 bases and J by 5 bases, with 14 bases between the two germline ends. The CDR3 is 14 residues long. As DNA, the CDR3 is TGTGCCAGCAGCCGGGACGTCTATAGAACTGAAGCTTTCTTT. As protein: CASSRDVYRTEAFF.

This chain uses TRBV6-5 with TRBJ1-4; perhaps TRBD1 as D (6 bases). Germline V gene data show CDR1 as MNHEY and CDR2 as SVGAGI. The CDR3 totals 15 residues. Trimming stripped 5 bases from V and 4 bases from J, with 14 bases between. CDR3: CASSMRGGFNEKLFF. The CDR3 DNA reads as TGTGCCAGCAGTATGAGGGGGGGGTTTAATGAAAAACTGTTTTTT.

This sequence joins TRBV7-2 and TRBJ2-3; the D gene could be TRBD1 or TRBD2 (5 bases each). The V gene lost 5 bases and the J gene lost 5 bases, with 20 bases spanning the gap. CDR1 is SGHTA and CDR2 is FQGNSA in the germline V gene. The CDR3 totals 16 residues. The CDR3 sequence is CASSQHPGREEDTQYF. CDR3 coding DNA: TGTGCCAGCAGCCAGCACCCGGGACGCGAGGAAGATACGCAGTATTTT.

This rearrangement joins TRBV3-1 (or the pseudogene TRBV3-2) to TRBJ1-2, with a possible D match to TRBD1 (6 bases). Trimming left V 3 bases short and J 0 bases short, with 11 bases between. The germline V gene has CDR1 LGHDT and CDR2 YNNKEL (reference sequence). This CDR3 is built from 15 residues. The chain's CDR3 is CASSHWTATNYGYTF. The CDR3 region has the DNA TGTGCCAGCAGCCACTGGACAGCCACTAACTATGGCTACACCTTC.

This chain uses TRBV5-1 with TRBJ2-3; D not certain. From germline, CDR1 is SGHRS and CDR2 YFSETQ. Deletions cut 1 base from V and 4 bases from J, with 13 bases between. The CDR3 covers 15 residues. The CDR3 here is CASSLSAGNADTQYF. The CDR3 DNA is TGCGCCAGCAGCTTGTCAGCAGGTAATGCAGATACGCAGTATTTT.

The chain joins TRBV29-1 to TRBJ1-1; D is possibly TRBD1 (5 bases). The CDR3 has 15 amino acids. Germline V lookup: CDR1 SQVTM, CDR2 ANQGSEA. V shed 0 bases and J shed 0 bases, with 11 bases lying between them. The CDR3 DNA follows: TGCAGCGTTGAAGATCCGTCAGGGATGAACACTGAAGCTTTCTTT. Translation: CSVEDPSGMNTEAFF.

V gene TRBV7-8 combines with J gene TRBJ2-5; D could derive from TRBD1 or TRBD2 (5 bases each). Germline V gene lookup returns CDR1 SGHVS and CDR2 FQNEAQ. The CDR3 contains 17 residues. Trimming removed 1 base from V and 0 bases from J, with 15 bases in between. The CDR3 coding sequence is TGTGCCAGCAGCTTAGTACGAGGGGCCCCACACCAAGAGACCCAGTACTTC. Protein product: CASSLVRGAPHQETQYF.

The genes are TRBV7-8 and TRBJ1-2; TRBD1 is a possible D gene (5 bases). This CDR3 is 17 amino acids long. Germline loops: CDR1 SGHVS, CDR2 FQNEAQ. Trimming stripped 5 bases from V and 3 bases from J, with 22 bases between. CDR3 in DNA: TGTGCCAGCAGCCCCTTGCGGGACTCGGGGTTCTACTATGGCTACACCTTC. Residues: CASSPLRDSGFYYGYTF.

This chain links TRBV5-6 with TRBJ2-7; tentative D call: TRBD1 (6 bases). Germline V gene lookup returns CDR1 SGHDT and CDR2 YYEEEE. The CDR3 totals 15 residues. V lost 0 bases, J lost 5 bases, and 15 bases lay in between. This chain's CDR3 is CASSLARQGIHEQYF. The DNA for the CDR3 is TGTGCCAGCAGCTTGGCTAGGCAGGGGATCCACGAGCAGTACTTC.